A single sample gave rise to the 25 T cell receptor beta chains below, sequenced in a study of blood T cell repertoires in COVID-19 (dated by TCRdb to the early 2020s). The library relied on the immunoSEQ multiplex PCR assay. TCRdb obtained this table from immuneACCESS and retained in-frame rearrangements with V and J assigned. These tables miss some clones; where compared with another copy, unresolved V genes account for less than half of the shortfall, and the remainder is unexplained. This sample has some 150,000 clones in its table, and more than 65% of those were observed once. Around 7.8% of the sample is in the top ten clones. The material sequenced was peripheral blood. These receptors all stem from a human donor in a cohort sampled during active COVID-19.

This clone was seen only a few times. V usage is TRBV6-2 or TRBV6-3 and J usage is TRBJ1-1, with D maybe TRBD1 (5 bases). V was clipped by 0 bases and J by 6 bases, with 14 bases between them. This CDR3 spans 15 amino acids. Germline-derived CDR1 and CDR2 are MNHEY and SVGEGT. The CDR3 DNA is TGTGCCAGCAGTTACTCCCACTGGACAATCGCTGAAGCTTTCTTT. Its translation is CASSYSHWTIAEAFF.

There are a few counts of this clone. This chain connects TRBV2 to TRBJ1-6; D gene ambiguous. This CDR3 spans 14 amino acids. V lost 7 bases and J 0 bases, leaving 7 bases between the germline ends. In germline, CDR1 is SNHLY, CDR2 FYNNEI. The CDR3 protein is CASTLSSYNSPLHF. The CDR3 DNA reads as TGTGCCAGCACCCTCAGCTCCTATAATTCACCCCTCCACTTT.

This clone occurred once. This chain links TRBV20-1 with TRBJ1-1, with no clear D. The CDR3 totals 11 residues. CDR1 and CDR2 (germline): DFQATT, SNEGSKA (reference sequence). Trimming cost V 8 bases and J 1 base, with 8 bases left between them. This CDR3 reads CSSKRNTEAFF. Here the CDR3 DNA reads TGCAGTTCTAAGAGGAACACTGAAGCTTTCTTT.

J is TRBJ1-2 and V is TRBV3-1 (or the pseudogene TRBV3-2), with no clear D. V lost 0 bases to trimming and J lost 6 bases, with 14 bases between them. CDR3 length: 15 residues. From germline, CDR1 is LGHDT and CDR2 YNNKEL (reference sequence). Written as DNA, the CDR3 is TGTGCCAGCAGCCAAGATCGGTCGGGTCGTAATGGCTACACCTTC. Translation gives CASSQDRSGRNGYTF.

The sample holds one count of this clone. The J gene is TRBJ2-2, the V gene TRBV5-1; 7 bases are a match to TRBD2. J was trimmed by 3 bases and V by 4 bases; bases with no gene match: 15. The CDR3 is 18 amino acids. Germline V gene lookup returns CDR1 SGHRS and CDR2 YFSETQ. The CDR3 region is CASSPSGLPGIDTGELFF. DNA of the CDR3: TGCGCCAGCAGCCCGTCGGGACTACCGGGTATTGACACCGGGGAGCTGTTTTTT.

This sequence joins TRBV14 and TRBJ1-1; 9 bases are shared with TRBD1. The junction had 13 bases not matched to a gene; V was cut back by 4 bases and J by 4 bases. CDR3 length equals 17 residues. Germline lookup yields CDR1 SGHDN and CDR2 FVKESK. The CDR3 loop reads CASSPGTGIPSGTEAFF. CDR3 coding DNA: TGTGCCAGCAGCCCGGGGACAGGGATCCCTTCGGGCACTGAAGCTTTCTTT.

V and J are TRBV5-1 and TRBJ1-3, with TRBD1 as a possible D gene (6 bases). CDR3 length equals 15 residues. Germline V gene data show CDR1 as SGHRS and CDR2 as YFSETQ. V was clipped by 4 bases and J by 4 bases, with 15 bases between them. As DNA, the CDR3 is TGCGCCAGCAGCCCGGCAGGGGTGACCGGAAACACCATATATTTT. The encoded protein is CASSPAGVTGNTIYF.

The chain has TRBV5-6 and TRBJ1-5; no clear D gene. With 0 bases removed from V and 7 bases from J, the gap between germline ends came to 11 bases. Germline V gene lookup returns CDR1 SGHDT and CDR2 YYEEEE. CDR3 length: 14 amino acids. The CDR3 spells CASSLGPTGQPQHF. The CDR3 nucleotides are TGTGCCAGCAGCTTGGGACCGACTGGGCAGCCCCAGCATTTT.

The gene calls are TRBV15 and TRBJ2-7; 8 nucleotides match TRBD1. The CDR3 spans 13 residues. Per the germline V gene, CDR1 is LNHNV and CDR2 is YYDKDF (reference sequence). Losses at the gene ends were 3 bases for V and 9 bases for J; bases not matched to a gene: 7. Here the CDR3 reads CATSSLQGARQYF. The CDR3 DNA sequence: TGTGCCACCAGCAGCCTCCAGGGGGCACGGCAGTACTTC.

The chain recombines TRBV5-1 with TRBJ1-3, with 9 bases aligning to TRBD1. Germline loops: CDR1 SGHRS, CDR2 YFSETQ. The CDR3 spans 16 residues. V shed 3 bases, J shed 2 bases, and the junction held 6 bases outside the gene matches. CDR3 residues: CASSSTGGSTGNTIYF. The CDR3 DNA reads as TGCGCCAGCAGCTCTACAGGGGGCTCGACTGGAAACACCATATATTTT. Full variable domain (missing parts from reference TRBV5-1 and TRBJ1-3): KAGVTQTPRYLIKTRGQQVTLSCSPISGHRSVSWYQQTPGQGLQFLFEYFSETQRNKGNFPGRFSGRQFSNSRSEMNVSTLELGDSALYLCASSSTGGSTGNTIYFGEGSWLTVV.

The chain employs TRBV5-5 and TRBJ2-7; unclear D gene. Deletions cut 4 bases from V and 7 bases from J, with 9 bases between. This CDR3 has 11 amino acids. The germline V gene encodes CDR1 SGHKS and CDR2 YYEKEE (reference sequence). CDR3 amino acids: CASSPPGEQYF. As DNA, the CDR3 is TGTGCCAGCAGCCCCCCCGGTGAGCAGTACTTC.

This clone was recorded a few times. J is TRBJ2-2 and V is TRBV3-1 (or the pseudogene TRBV3-2); 9 positions match TRBD2. With V trimmed by 0 bases and J by 6 bases, 20 bases remained unmatched. The V gene's germline CDR1 is LGHDT and CDR2 YNNKEL (reference sequence). This CDR3 has 21 amino acids. CDR3 coding DNA: TGTGCCAGCAGCCAAGATGAAAAAGATCCGGAGGTGCTAGCGGGGCCCGGGGAGCTGTTTTTT. It encodes CASSQDEKDPEVLAGPGELFF.

This clone was seen only once. The chain recombines TRBV6-6 with TRBJ1-6; D is ambiguous. This CDR3 comprises 14 residues. The germline V gene encodes CDR1 MNHNY and CDR2 SVGAGI (reference sequence). V was trimmed by 7 bases and J by 1 base, leaving 8 bases between them. The CDR3 coding sequence is TGTGCCAGCAACGGGTATTCCTATAATTCACCCCTCCACTTT. It translates to CASNGYSYNSPLHF.

CDR3 amino acids: CASSIPYRGKQPQHF. In nucleotides, the CDR3 is TGTGCCAGCAGTATACCATACAGGGGAAAACAGCCCCAGCATTTT. This rearrangement joins TRBV6-2 or TRBV6-3 to TRBJ1-5, with TRBD1 matching 7 bases. The CDR3 is 15 amino acids. The V gene end was trimmed by 5 bases and the J gene end by 7 bases; junction bases not matched to a gene: 11. Germline assignment: CDR1 MNHEY and CDR2 SVGEGT.

The chain links TRBV6-5 to TRBJ1-2, with 7 bases lining up with TRBD1. Germline CDR1 reads MNHEY; CDR2 reads SVGAGI. The CDR3 runs 13 residues. V was clipped by 7 bases and J by 6 bases; unmatched bases: 8. Here the CDR3 reads CASTSGQFNGYTF. DNA for the CDR3: TGTGCCAGCACCTCGGGACAGTTTAATGGCTACACCTTC.

The V call is TRBV18, the J call TRBJ2-5, with TRBD1 matching 7 bases. Trimming cost V 3 bases and J 4 bases; bases outside gene matches: 11. Germline values: CDR1 KGHSH, CDR2 LQKENI. This CDR3 comprises 16 residues. CDR3: CASSPPGQNILETQYF. The DNA of the CDR3 is TGTGCCAGCTCACCCCCGGGACAGAATATACTAGAGACCCAGTACTTC.

V is TRBV2 and J is TRBJ2-5; unclear D gene. The CDR3 is made up of 14 amino acids. The V and J ends lost 4 bases and 0 bases respectively, with 9 bases between them. Germline V gene lookup returns CDR1 SNHLY and CDR2 FYNNEI. CDR3 nucleotide sequence: TGTGCCAGCAGTGGGTCTCGGTACCAAGAGACCCAGTACTTC. It specifies CASSGSRYQETQYF.

The CDR3 DNA follows: TGTGCCAGCAGCTCCTTAGCGGGGGGCGCAGATACGCAGTATTTT. Its translation is CASSSLAGGADTQYF. The chain carries TRBV7-9 and TRBJ2-3, with TRBD2 matching over 10 bases. This CDR3 has 15 residues. Per the germline V gene, CDR1 is SEHNR and CDR2 is FQNEAQ (reference sequence). Trimming took 4 bases from V and 4 from J; bases not matched to a gene: 5.

The rearrangement uses TRBV7-9 and TRBJ1-2; no definite D call. The CDR3 totals 14 residues. The V gene lost 2 bases and the J gene lost 5 bases, with 12 bases spanning the gap. The germline V gene encodes CDR1 SEHNR and CDR2 FQNEAQ (reference sequence). For the CDR3, the DNA is TGTGCCAGCAGCTTAAGTAGCCAGAGTTATGGCTACACCTTC. This encodes CASSLSSQSYGYTF. The complete variable domain, with remaining parts taken from reference TRBV7-9 and TRBJ1-2, reads DTGVSQNPRHKITKRGQNVTFRCDPISEHNRLYWYRQTLGQGPEFLTYFQNEAQLEKSRLLSDRFSAERPKGSFSTLEIQRTEQGDSAMYLCASSLSSQSYGYTFGSGTRLTVV.

This chain links TRBV6-5 with TRBJ1-5; the match to TRBD1 covers 7 bases. V was pared by 8 bases and J by 6 bases, with 10 bases of the junction left unmatched. The germline V gene encodes CDR1 MNHEY and CDR2 SVGAGI. This CDR3 region has 14 residues. CDR3 region: CASGPGGLSQPQHF. In DNA, the CDR3 is TGTGCCAGCGGCCCAGGGGGTTTGAGTCAGCCCCAGCATTTT.

The rearrangement links TRBV10-3 to TRBJ2-1, with TRBD1 as a possible D gene (6 bases). The CDR3 has 11 residues. Trimming left V 7 bases short and J 8 bases short, with 9 bases between. CDR1 ENHRY and CDR2 SYGVKD come from the germline V gene. CDR3 sequence reads: CAIKQGHEQFF. For the CDR3, the DNA is TGTGCCATCAAACAGGGCCATGAGCAGTTCTTC.

The chain couples TRBV6-6 to TRBJ1-2, with 9 bases that match TRBD1. The CDR3 length is 14 residues. The V segment lost 5 bases and the J segment 3 bases; nucleotides outside the gene matches: 4. Germline V gives CDR1 MNHNY, CDR2 SVGAGI (reference sequence). CDR3 protein: CASSGDRADYGYTF. Written as DNA, the CDR3 is TGTGCCAGCAGTGGGGACAGGGCCGACTATGGCTACACCTTC.

V is TRBV2 and J is TRBJ2-5, with 7 positions matching TRBD1. The ends lost 8 bases at V and 5 bases at J; junction bases unmatched: 14. The CDR3 loop spans 15 amino acids. The germline CDR1 and CDR2 sequences are SNHLY and FYNNEI. This CDR3 is CASGRTGGRGETQYF. The CDR3 DNA reads as TGTGCCAGCGGTCGGACAGGTGGGAGAGGGGAGACCCAGTACTTC.

The chain employs TRBV5-4 and TRBJ1-2; no definite D call. The CDR3 is 15 amino acids. Trimming took 1 base from V and 8 from J, leaving 18 bases between them. The V gene's germline CDR1 is SGHNT and CDR2 YYREEE (reference sequence). The chain's CDR3 is CASSLTDIGLVGYTF. In DNA, the CDR3 is TGTGCCAGCAGCTTGACCGACATTGGGCTCGTAGGCTACACCTTC.

V and J are TRBV12-3 or TRBV12-4 and TRBJ2-1; no firm D call. Trimming stripped 6 bases from V and 4 bases from J, with 4 bases between. CDR3 length: 11 residues. The CDR3 nucleotides read TGTGCCAGCAGCTTTTACAATGAGCAGTTCTTC. Translation gives CASSFYNEQFF.